The subject of this entry is one TCR beta chain. This sample was taken from a study of cytomegalovirus exposure and HLA in healthy donors. With 60 Vbeta and 13 Jbeta primers, the PCR was carried out. Produced via immunoSEQ multiplex PCR; TCRdb's table is partial and in-frame only. The table records about 130,000 clones, roughly 85% of them present only once. The CDR3 spans 10 residues. Trimming pared 3 bases from V and 10 bases from J, leaving 9 bases between. The V gene's germline CDR1 is DFQATT and CDR2 SNEGSKA (reference sequence). This TCR came from a man younger than 35 in good health and CMV-seropositive. The sample taken for sequencing was PBMCs. V is TRBV20-1 and J is TRBJ1-1; D is possibly TRBD1 (6 bases). This chain's CDR3 is CSAREGGAFF. The DNA for the CDR3 is TGCAGTGCTAGGGAAGGGGGAGCTTTCTTT.